The clone carrying this TCR beta chain was observed once. A junction end diverges from the germline sequence, so it may reflect a read error. These data belong to a study of tumor-infiltrating lymphocytes in primary liver carcinoma. Both blood RNA, taken from unsorted whole blood, and germline DNA were extracted. Chronic HBV infection was present in the patients, who were treatment-naive. Priming with a constant-region primer yielded TCR beta cDNA from roughly 500 ng total RNA. Each TCR beta library was derived from three nested multiplex PCR rounds that employed slightly modified ARM-PCR. One entry per CDR3 protein, called by TCRdb with MiXCR from the multiplex PCR reads. The sample holds a few hundred thousand distinct CDR3 sequences, 58% seen once. This receptor was identified in a woman aged 30 to 39 with primary liver carcinoma and hepatitis B virus infection. The sample comprised peripheral blood.

In nucleotides, the CDR3 is TGTCCCAGCAGCTCCCAGAGAACGGCAGATACGCAGTATTTT. It is translated as CPSSSQRTADTQYF. This chain uses TRBV5-6 with TRBJ2-3; D is unclear. CDR1 is SGHDT and CDR2 is YYEEEE in the germline V gene. This CDR3 spans 14 amino acids.